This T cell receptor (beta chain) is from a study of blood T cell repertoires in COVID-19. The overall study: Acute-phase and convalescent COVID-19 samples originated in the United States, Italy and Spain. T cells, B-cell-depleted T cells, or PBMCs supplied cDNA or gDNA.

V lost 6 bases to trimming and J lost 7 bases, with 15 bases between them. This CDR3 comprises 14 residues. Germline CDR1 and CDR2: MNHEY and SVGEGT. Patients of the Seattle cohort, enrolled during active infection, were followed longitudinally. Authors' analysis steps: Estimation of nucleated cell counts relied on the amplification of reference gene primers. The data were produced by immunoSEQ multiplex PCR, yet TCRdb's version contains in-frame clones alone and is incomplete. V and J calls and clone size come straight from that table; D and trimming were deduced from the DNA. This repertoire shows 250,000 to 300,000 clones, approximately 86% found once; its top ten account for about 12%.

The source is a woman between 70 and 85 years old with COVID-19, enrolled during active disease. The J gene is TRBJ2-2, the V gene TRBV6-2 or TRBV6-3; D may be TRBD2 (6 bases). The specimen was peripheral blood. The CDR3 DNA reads TGTGCCAGCAGCTCAGGATTCGGGGGCGGGGAGCTGTTTTTT. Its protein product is CASSSGFGGGELFF.